One and the same sample provided the 20 T cell receptor beta chains below, sequenced in a study of glioma-infiltrating T cells. Amplification of TCR alpha and beta CDR3 regions from RNA used iRepertoire nested multiplex PCR. TCRdb itself ran the multiplex PCR reads through MiXCR, one entry per CDR3 protein. The table has about 200,000 distinct CDR3 sequences, about 32% seen once. Source material: glioma tissue, nonneoplastic brain tissue, or PBMCs (not recorded which). The source is a human donor with low-grade glioma or glioblastoma, undergoing nonglioma brain surgery, or in good health (not recorded which).

This clonotype was seen many times. This sequence joins TRBV20-1 and TRBJ1-2, with a tentative D call TRBD1 (6 bases). Trimming removed 3 bases from V and 2 bases from J, with 10 bases in between. The CDR3 spans 13 residues. The V gene's germline CDR1 is DFQATT and CDR2 SNEGSKA (reference sequence). The CDR3 region has the DNA TGCAGTGCTAGGGGGACATCCAACTATGGCTACACCTTC. It is translated as CSARGTSNYGYTF.

This clonotype was seen repeatedly, ten times or more. The chain couples TRBV28 to TRBJ2-3, with D hard to call. The ends were cut back, 2 bases at V and 6 bases at J, with 9 bases in the middle. The CDR3 is 13 amino acids. Germline loops: CDR1 MDHEN, CDR2 SYDVKM. CDR3 amino acids: CASSLTGVDTQYF. The CDR3 DNA follows: TGTGCCAGCAGTTTAACTGGGGTGGATACGCAGTATTTT.

Ten or more counts support this clonotype. The chain employs TRBV15 and TRBJ2-1; D might be TRBD1 or TRBD2, each matching 5 bases. The CDR3 length is 15 residues. Trimming cost V 0 bases and J 4 bases, with 10 bases left between them. Per the germline V gene, CDR1 is LNHNV and CDR2 is YYDKDF (reference sequence). The CDR3 is CATSRDLGRYNEQFF. The DNA for the CDR3 is TGTGCCACCAGCAGAGATTTGGGACGGTACAATGAGCAGTTCTTC.

The genes are TRBV7-3 and TRBJ2-7; 7 bases map to TRBD2. V lost 5 bases and J lost 1; bases outside the gene matches: 8. The CDR3 has 15 residues. The germline V gene encodes CDR1 SGHTA and CDR2 FQGTGA. The CDR3 reads CASSLSSGSSYEQYF. The DNA for the CDR3 is TGTGCCAGCAGCCTCTCTAGCGGATCATCCTACGAGCAGTACTTC. Drawing the rest from reference TRBV7-3 and TRBJ2-7, the complete variable domain is GAGVSQTPSNKVTEKGKYVELRCDPISGHTALYWYRQSLGQGPEFLIYFQGTGAADDSGLPNDRFFAVRPEGSVSTLKIQRTERGDSAVYLCASSLSSGSSYEQYFGPGTRLTVT.

To note about this clonotype: A clone one base away is much larger, so this may be a read error. This chain connects TRBV6-2 or TRBV6-3 to TRBJ2-3; a possible D gene is TRBD2 (6 bases). The CDR3 runs to 12 residues. Germline values: CDR1 MNHEY, CDR2 SVGEGT. The CDR3 is CATSDPGDTRYF. CDR3 nucleotide sequence: TGTGCCACCAGTGATCCGGGGGATACGCGGTATTTT.

V gene TRBV6-2 or TRBV6-3 combines with J gene TRBJ2-1; D is unresolved. Looked up from germline, CDR1 is MNHEY and CDR2 is SVGEGT. The V end was cut by 4 bases, the J end by 8 bases, with 9 bases between. This CDR3 spans 12 amino acids. In nucleotides, the CDR3 is TGTGCCAGCAGTTTCGCCGGCGATGAGCAGTTCTTC. It specifies CASSFAGDEQFF.

This clonotype came up many times. The chain combines TRBV19 with TRBJ2-1; unclear D gene. Germline lookup yields CDR1 LNHDA and CDR2 SQIVND (reference sequence). CDR3 size: 14 residues. Trimming shortened V by 3 bases and J by 2 bases, and 8 bases separated the two germline ends. CDR3 DNA sequence: TGTGCCAGTAGTATGGGGAACCCCTACAATGAGCAGTTCTTC. Protein product: CASSMGNPYNEQFF.

This clonotype was picked up many times. This chain joins TRBV15 and TRBJ1-2; 9 bases match TRBD1. Germline loops: CDR1 LNHNV, CDR2 YYDKDF (reference sequence). The CDR3 loop spans 15 amino acids. Trimming removed 0 bases from V and 8 bases from J; junction bases left unmatched: 7. CDR3 protein: CATSRDLKTGGGYTF. CDR3 coding DNA: TGTGCCACCAGCAGAGATCTTAAAACAGGGGGCGGCTACACCTTC.

To note about this clonotype: A read error is possible here, since a much larger clone lies one base away. This sequence joins TRBV6-2 or TRBV6-3 and TRBJ2-5, with D perhaps TRBD1 or TRBD2 (5 bases each). CDR3 length: 12 residues. Germline V gives CDR1 MNHEY, CDR2 SVGEGT. Trimming cost V 6 bases and J 7 bases, with 12 bases left between them. CDR3 in DNA: TGTGCCAGCAGCTTTGGGACGGGGACCCAGTACTTC. Encoded protein: CASSFGTGTQYF.

This clonotype came up many times. The chain has TRBV20-1 and TRBJ1-5, with D uncertain. CDR3 length: 13 residues. Germline values: CDR1 DFQATT, CDR2 SNEGSKA (reference sequence). The V gene lost 5 bases and the J gene lost 7 bases, with 15 bases spanning the gap. Here the CDR3 DNA reads TGCAGTGCTTTACCGAGCTATTTCCAGCCCCAGCATTTT. Its translation: CSALPSYFQPQHF.

In this sample, this clonotype turned up many times. The chain recombines TRBV20-1 with TRBJ2-1; 11 bases map to TRBD2. Looked up from germline, CDR1 is DFQATT and CDR2 is SNEGSKA (reference sequence). The CDR3 runs 16 residues. The trim removed 3 bases at V and 8 bases at J, leaving 12 bases unmatched. CDR3 sequence (DNA): TGCAGTGCTAGCCCCCTAGCGGGAGGCCTAGTTGATGAGCAGTTCTTC. It yields the protein CSASPLAGGLVDEQFF.

This clonotype was seen a few times. This sequence joins TRBV29-1 and TRBJ2-7; D assignment may be TRBD1 or TRBD2 (5 bases each). The germline gives CDR1 SQVTM, CDR2 ANQGSEA. This CDR3 is 15 amino acids long. The V gene lost 7 bases and the J gene lost 1 base, with 20 bases spanning the gap. The CDR3, as DNA: TGCAGCGCGAGCGGACGGTGGGGGAGTTCCTACGAGCAGTACTTC. Translating gives CSASGRWGSSYEQYF.

About this clonotype itself: This may be a read error: a much more frequent sequence differs by one nucleotide. V gene TRBV3-1 combines with J gene TRBJ2-7; the match to TRBD1 covers 9 bases. Germline CDR1 is LGHDT and CDR2 is YNNKEL (reference sequence). V was clipped by 4 bases and J by 7 bases; unmatched bases: 17. The CDR3 sequence is 17 residues long. CDR3 amino acids: CASSPLPSGTGYNEQYF. The CDR3 DNA follows: TGTGCCAGCAGCCCACTTCCTTCCGGGACAGGGTACAATGAGCAGTACTTC.

V is TRBV20-1 and J is TRBJ1-1; D is unclear. There are 13 residues in the CDR3. The ends were cut back, 7 bases at V and 2 bases at J, with 14 bases in the middle. Germline V lookup: CDR1 DFQATT, CDR2 SNEGSKA (reference sequence). CDR3: CSDTYGDNTEAFF. For the CDR3, the DNA is TGCAGTGATACATATGGGGATAACACTGAAGCTTTCTTT.

Of note for this clonotype: An end of the junction differs from the germline gene, which may be a read error. The rearrangement uses TRBV7-2 and TRBJ2-3; 8 bases map to TRBD2. Germline values: CDR1 SGHTA, CDR2 FQGNSA. The CDR3 is 14 amino acids. CDR3 sequence: CASILRGGTDTQYF. In nucleotides, the CDR3 is TGTGCTAGCATCCTTCGCGGGGGGACAGATACGCAGTATTTT. Full variable domain (outside the CDR3, taken from reference TRBV7-2 and TRBJ2-3): GAGVSQSPSNKVTEKGKDVELRCDPISGHTALYWYRQSLGQGLEFLIYFQGNSAPDKSGLPSDRFSAERTGGSVSTLTIQRTQQEDSAVYLCASILRGGTDTQYFGPGTRLTVL.

This clonotype appeared many times. The chain joins TRBV6-1 to TRBJ1-3; a weak D match, TRBD1 (5 bases). CDR1 is MNHNS, CDR2 SASEGT, per germline. V lost 3 bases and J 4 bases, leaving 13 bases between the germline ends. This CDR3 has 15 amino acids. CDR3 in DNA: TGTGCCAGCAGTGATGGTTCGGGGGGAGGAAACACCATATATTTT. Residues: CASSDGSGGGNTIYF.

This sequence joins TRBV19 and TRBJ2-7; 16 bases are shared with TRBD2. The CDR3 spans 21 residues. From germline, CDR1 is LNHDA and CDR2 SQIVND (reference sequence). The trim removed 3 bases at V and 5 bases at J, leaving 19 bases unmatched. DNA for the CDR3: TGTGCCAGTAGTATCCGGGGGACTAGCGGGAGGGCCGAGTCCCCTCCAGACGAGCAGTACTTC. Translated, it gives CASSIRGTSGRAESPPDEQYF.

This chain links TRBV19 with TRBJ2-7; D is uncertain. The CDR3 is 15 amino acids. Germline V CDR1 and CDR2: LNHDA, SQIVND (reference sequence). V was cut by 1 base and J by 7 bases, with 17 bases left in between. The CDR3 region has the DNA TGTGCCAGTAGTATAGCAGTAAGCTCCTACAATGAGCAGTACTTC. Translating gives CASSIAVSSYNEQYF.

With regard to this clonotype: A read error may produce the germline difference seen at one junction end. The J gene is TRBJ2-4, the V gene TRBV14; D gene unclear. Germline V gene lookup returns CDR1 SGHDN and CDR2 FVKESK. There are 12 residues in the CDR3. The CDR3 bases are TGTGCCAGCAGCCAAGATCGCGACATTCGGTACTTC. Protein sequence: CASSQDRDIRYF.

At least ten counts were recorded for this clonotype. The V call is TRBV27, the J call TRBJ1-4, with 8 nucleotides matching TRBD1. With V trimmed by 7 bases and J by 8 bases, 9 bases remained unmatched. Germline V gives CDR1 MNHEY, CDR2 SMNVEV (reference sequence). The CDR3 covers 14 residues. CDR3 amino acids: CASKSSRDREKLFF. The CDR3, as DNA: TGTGCCAGCAAGTCGAGTAGGGACAGGGAAAAACTGTTTTTT. The full variable domain, with the rest looked up from reference TRBV27 and TRBJ1-4, is EAQVTQNPRYLITVTGKKLTVTCSQNMNHEYMSWYRQDPGLGLRQIYYSMNVEVTDKGDVPEGYKVSRKEKRNFPLILESPSPNQTSLYFCASKSSRDREKLFFGSGTQLSVL.